These 13 T cell receptor beta chains were sequenced from one sample in a study of cytomegalovirus exposure and HLA in healthy donors. With 60 Vbeta and 13 Jbeta primers, the PCR was carried out. The table came from immunoSEQ multiplex PCR; TCRdb's copy has only in-frame clones and leaves some out. The sample carries some 130,000 clones, roughly 77% recorded once. The specimen sequenced was PBMCs. The receptors shown here come from a man in his thirties or forties in good health.

The rearrangement joins TRBV5-1 to TRBJ2-5; 8 bases line up with TRBD2. The CDR3 has 16 amino acids. Germline CDR1 is SGHRS and CDR2 is YFSETQ. The V gene end was trimmed by 2 bases and the J gene end by 2 bases; junction bases not matched to a gene: 8. CDR3 amino acids: CASSLVAGGFQETQYF. In nucleotides, the CDR3 is TGCGCCAGCAGCTTAGTTGCGGGAGGATTTCAAGAGACCCAGTACTTC. Full variable domain (remainder filled in from reference TRBV5-1 and TRBJ2-5): KAGVTQTPRYLIKTRGQQVTLSCSPISGHRSVSWYQQTPGQGLQFLFEYFSETQRNKGNFPGRFSGRQFSNSRSEMNVSTLELGDSALYLCASSLVAGGFQETQYFGPGTRLLVL.

V gene TRBV4-3 combines with J gene TRBJ2-3, with unresolved D. V was trimmed by 0 bases and J by 0 bases, leaving 16 bases between them. The CDR3 is 18 residues long. Germline V gene sequence: CDR1 LGHNA, CDR2 YSLEER. The DNA for the CDR3 is TGCGCCAGCAGCCAAGAGAAGACTGACGGTGACAGCACAGATACGCAGTATTTT. This encodes CASSQEKTDGDSTDTQYF.

This clone has a handful of counts. The chain links TRBV5-1 to TRBJ1-4, with 7 bases identical to TRBD1. The CDR3 contains 16 residues. J lost 5 bases, V lost 3 bases, and 10 bases had no gene match. The germline CDR1 and CDR2 sequences are SGHRS and YFSETQ. The CDR3 DNA reads TGCGCCAGCAGCTCCGAGGGGGACAGCCGCAATGAAAAACTGTTTTTT. Its protein is CASSSEGDSRNEKLFF. Full variable domain (remainder filled in from reference TRBV5-1 and TRBJ1-4): KAGVTQTPRYLIKTRGQQVTLSCSPISGHRSVSWYQQTPGQGLQFLFEYFSETQRNKGNFPGRFSGRQFSNSRSEMNVSTLELGDSALYLCASSSEGDSRNEKLFFGSGTQLSVL.

This clone was counted only a few times. The rearrangement links TRBV7-2 to TRBJ1-1; D is possibly TRBD1 (6 bases). Germline-derived CDR1 and CDR2 are SGHTA and FQGNSA. This CDR3 is 14 amino acids long. V was trimmed by 2 bases and J by 5 bases, leaving 12 bases between them. CDR3 amino acids: CASSLSGGRTEAFF. CDR3 bases: TGTGCCAGCAGCTTATCGGGGGGGCGTACTGAAGCTTTCTTT.

The V call is TRBV19, the J call TRBJ2-7; TRBD1 agrees at 9 bases. This CDR3 spans 15 amino acids. Per the germline V gene, CDR1 is LNHDA and CDR2 is SQIVND (reference sequence). Germline trimming cut 2 bases from V and 3 bases from J; bases unmatched to any gene: 5. The CDR3 is CASSISGTGYYEQYF. The CDR3 DNA reads TGTGCCAGTAGTATATCCGGGACAGGGTACTACGAGCAGTACTTC.

The chain uses TRBV27 and TRBJ1-1; unclear D gene. The V end lost 7 bases, the J end lost 0 bases, and 18 bases lay between the germline ends. Per the germline V gene, CDR1 is MNHEY and CDR2 is SMNVEV (reference sequence). The CDR3 runs 16 residues. Here the CDR3 DNA reads TGTGCCAGCAAATTAGGCGGTGTTCTGATGAACACTGAAGCTTTCTTT. It specifies CASKLGGVLMNTEAFF.

The chain has TRBV5-1 and TRBJ2-3, with D perhaps TRBD1 (6 bases). CDR1 is SGHRS, CDR2 YFSETQ, per germline. The CDR3 extends over 15 amino acids. V lost 1 base and J 4 bases, leaving 13 bases between the germline ends. This CDR3 is CASSLPGHPPDTQYF. In nucleotides, the CDR3 is TGCGCCAGCAGCTTGCCGGGACACCCCCCAGATACGCAGTATTTT.

The chain recombines TRBV19 with TRBJ2-5; D may be TRBD2 (5 bases). The germline V gene encodes CDR1 LNHDA and CDR2 SQIVND (reference sequence). The CDR3 has 16 residues. The V and J ends lost 3 bases and 1 base respectively, with 15 bases between them. In DNA form, the CDR3 reads TGTGCCAGTAGTATTTTTCTAGCAGGCGGCCAAGAGACCCAGTACTTC. Its protein product is CASSIFLAGGQETQYF.

The chain carries TRBV7-2 and TRBJ2-7, with 11 bases lining up with TRBD2. The V gene end was trimmed by 5 bases and the J gene end by 7 bases; junction bases not matched to a gene: 7. There are 14 residues in the CDR3. Germline V lookup: CDR1 SGHTA, CDR2 FQGNSA. The CDR3 here is CASSPLAGAGEQYF. CDR3 sequence (DNA): TGTGCCAGCAGCCCACTAGCGGGAGCGGGGGAGCAGTACTTC.

The V and J genes are TRBV4-3 and TRBJ1-3, with D uncertain. Trimming took 0 bases from V and 2 from J, leaving 20 bases between them. Germline V CDR1 and CDR2: LGHNA, YSLEER. There are 19 residues in the CDR3. CDR3 nucleotide sequence: TGCGCCAGCAGCCAAGATCTTTCGGGAGTTCGCTTAGCTGGAAACACCATATATTTT. Translated: CASSQDLSGVRLAGNTIYF.

This clone was seen just once. The chain recombines TRBV7-9 with TRBJ1-1, with D uncertain. Germline V gene data show CDR1 as SEHNR and CDR2 as FQNEAQ (reference sequence). Trimming removed 6 bases from V and 0 bases from J, with 5 bases in between. The CDR3 spans 12 residues. CDR3 coding DNA: TGTGCCAGCAGGGGCCTGAACACTGAAGCTTTCTTT. It is translated as CASRGLNTEAFF.

The chain combines TRBV11-3 with TRBJ1-1, with D perhaps matching TRBD1 (5 bases). The CDR3 sequence is 15 residues long. CDR1 and CDR2 from the germline V gene are SGHNT and YENEEA. V gave up 3 bases and J gave up 0 bases, with 11 bases separating them. CDR3 in DNA: TGTGCCAGCAGCTTGGGGGGGAGTATGAACACTGAAGCTTTCTTT. This sequence encodes CASSLGGSMNTEAFF.

This clone was seen just once. In the same sample, other DNA sequences code for this CDR3. The CDR3 coding sequence is TGCAGCGTTGAATCCGGTAATGAGCAGTTCTTC. Translated, it gives CSVESGNEQFF. The chain carries TRBV29-1 and TRBJ2-1; D unclear. CDR1 is SQVTM and CDR2 is ANQGSEA in the germline V gene. There are 11 residues in the CDR3. With 2 bases removed from V and 7 bases from J, the gap between germline ends came to 6 bases.